The clone carrying this T cell receptor beta chain was recorded many times. Its antigen is not known. This record comes from a study of neurological immune-mediated disorders. On the study more broadly: Within the group of about 35 multiple sclerosis patients, around 30 were relapsing-remitting, while 3 were secondary progressive. General study findings and limits: Levels of TCR clonal expansion peaked in HTLV-1-associated myelopathy and reached their lowest in multiple sclerosis, under those of healthy controls.

V gave up 6 bases and J gave up 15 bases; unmatched junction bases: 20. This CDR3 has 15 amino acids. Germline V lookup: CDR1 DFQATT, CDR2 SNEGSKA (reference sequence). cDNA was made by 5'RACE with 10-nucleotide random UMIs. TCRdb fed the 5' RACE reads into MiXCR, producing one record per CDR3 protein. This table holds roughly 89,000 distinct CDR3 sequences, 2% to 3% found once. Sequences were obtained from PBMCs. The J gene is TRBJ2-6, the V gene TRBV20-1; 7 nucleotides match TRBD1. The clonotype comes from a woman in her 30s with multiple sclerosis. The CDR3 bases are TGCAGTGCCGAATCGCTGGCCAAAGGGGGCCTCGACCTGACTTTC. This translates into CSAESLAKGGLDLTF.